This T cell receptor (beta chain) was profiled in a study of shared clonotypes between healthy human individuals (dated by TCRdb to about 2020). Study-level background: The cohort comprised a couple of women and a few men aged 18 to 49 years. For each donor, CD4 naive and CD4 memory were each run on three plates, CD8 naive on two plates, and CD8 memory on one plate. To estimate repertoire size and how much clonotype sharing occurs between individuals, the study deeply sequenced the blood TCR repertoires of five healthy adults. Libraries were prepared and TCR repertoires were sequenced by different laboratories using diverse techniques, in order to increase sequencing depth and limit assay-specific biases. Leukapheresis yielded between about 0.85 and 10 billion PBMCs per donor. The paper's findings and limits, for the study overall: Compared with non-shared clonotypes, the clonotypes found in all four sorted-subset donors had higher generation probabilities. Because the study included a small number of donors, the genetic and exposure-history diversity represented was limited. Larger estimated clonotype richness was generally found for naive subsets than for memory subsets. Sharing across a few donors was observed for approximately 5% of naive CD4, over 3% of naive CD8, roughly 2.3% of memory CD4, and around 0.44% of memory CD8 clonotypes. Pairwise subsampling indicated that sequencing depth was expected to affect the degree of clonotype sharing among donors. Even with the large sequencing depth, rarefaction of the sorted-subset datasets indicated that sequencing was incomplete. Only blood was sampled, and tissue TCR repertoires likely differ from those in blood.

Using the deep immunoSEQ assay, multiplex PCR amplified TCR CDR3 regions from genomic DNA. For each cell subset, the extracted genomic DNA was distributed evenly across all wells of several immunoSEQ 96-well plates, and each plate served as one replicate. For sorted subsets, approximately 190 ng of genomic DNA, equivalent to around 30,000 T cell genomes, went into each replicate PCR. The purified libraries were quantified using a Qubit 3.0 fluorometer, sized with a Bioanalyzer 2100, and then quantified again using the KAPA Library Quantification kit. Every immunoSEQ 96-well plate was sequenced on a dedicated single-read 150-cycle Illumina NextSeq 550 flow cell. The study's own analysis went as follows. Because the immunoSEQ output included only junctional sequences and no quality scores, the filtering could not be the same as the filtering used for full-length reads. Sequences were annotated with PyIR, a Python wrapper for IgBLAST v1.9, using IMGT germline references to assign V/J genes and CDR3. Reads were filtered out if the reads had weak V/J assignments (E-value above 1e-6), no CDR3, stop codons, out-of-frame junctions, or ambiguous translated residues. A V3J clonotype was defined by an identical inferred V gene, J gene, and CDR3 amino acid sequence. The percentage overlap between two repertoires was calculated by dividing the number of shared unique clonotypes by the size of the smaller repertoire. RTK rarefaction, the Chao1 estimator, and Recon v2.1 estimates of unobserved clonotypes were used to assess repertoire richness. For all TCRbeta clonotypes obtained by the gDNA method from a handful of donors, generation probabilities were computed with OLGA. TCRdb re-hosts the immuneACCESS table, in-frame sequences only. Its copies lack some clones; in the studies checked, an unresolved V gene accounts for under half of them, and the cause for the rest is not known. For V, J and clone size, that table is used; D and trimming come from the DNA. This sample holds millions of clones; about 93% were observed only once. The leading ten clones occupy approximately 1.7% of the sample.

CD8 naive samples were obtained by positive selection for CCR7 among CD45RO-negative cells, yielding a CD45RA+CCR7+ population from which TemRA cells were excluded. The donors were healthy, HIV-negative adults who had no recently reported acute infections or vaccinations. Every donor was a Caucasian adult residing in Nashville, Tennessee, USA. After blood collection by leukapheresis, PBMCs were isolated using Ficoll-Histopaque density gradient centrifugation and then cryopreserved in the vapor phase of liquid nitrogen. Analytical flow cytometry was used to check the purity and quantity of every magnetically sorted T cell population. Genomic DNA was isolated from each sorted fraction and quantified by UV absorbance on a Nanodrop 2000c. Turning to this clone: This receptor's antigen is unknown. Base qualities are missing; no much larger clone stands one base away.

Compared with germline, V lacks 5 bases and J lacks 0 bases; bases without a gene match: 15. CDR1 and CDR2 are drawn from the germline V gene (reference sequence): PRHDT, FYEKMQ. From the cysteine up to the phenylalanine, the CDR3 has a length of 19 residues. Only the CDR3 portion is preserved as DNA: 57 bases, with reading frame beginning at the first base. The receptor was isolated from a young man in good health. Some clones in this sample may be carry-over from other donors' samples. The receptor chain draws on TRBV13 and TRBJ1-2; 10 bases in between match TRBD1. The sequenced sample was naive CD8+ T cells from PBMCs. The cell subset or site label for this specimen denotes: CD45RA+CCR7+. Here the CDR3 is given as CASSLYSGTGASANYGYTF. The nucleotides read TGTGCCAGCAGCCTATATTCCGGGACAGGGGCGTCCGCTAACTATGGCTACACCTTC.